This entry concerns a single T cell receptor (beta chain). The antigen remains unidentified. The library was built from roughly 400 ng RNA with molecular barcoded adaptors for alpha/delta and beta/gamma chains. TCRdb reprocessed the reads with MiXCR, giving one entry per CDR3 protein. The data hold around 130,000 distinct CDR3 sequences, with less than 15% observed a single time. The CDR3 is 18 residues long. V lost 6 bases and J 0 bases, leaving 18 bases between the germline ends. The germline V gene has CDR1 LNHDA and CDR2 SQIVND (reference sequence). Bone marrow was sampled from every patient at the time of active disease. The sample originates from a study of read filtering for tumor transcriptome and immune sequencing. Overall study: Per sample, TCR-region reads ranged about 4.05 to 11 million by IR-seq, about 75 to 1273 by RNA-seq. Notes on the study in general: About four fifths of IR-seq clonotypes had a single read, yet these held approximately 3.5% of reads.

The chain is built from TRBV19 and TRBJ2-6; D might be TRBD1 (5 bases). The TCR comes from a donor aged 40 or older with multiple myeloma. Material for sequencing was a population of CD138-negative cells sorted from bone marrow. This CDR3 is CASSPLWTRLSGANVLTF. For the CDR3, the DNA is TGTGCCAGTAGCCCTTTATGGACAAGGCTCTCTGGGGCCAACGTCCTGACTTTC.